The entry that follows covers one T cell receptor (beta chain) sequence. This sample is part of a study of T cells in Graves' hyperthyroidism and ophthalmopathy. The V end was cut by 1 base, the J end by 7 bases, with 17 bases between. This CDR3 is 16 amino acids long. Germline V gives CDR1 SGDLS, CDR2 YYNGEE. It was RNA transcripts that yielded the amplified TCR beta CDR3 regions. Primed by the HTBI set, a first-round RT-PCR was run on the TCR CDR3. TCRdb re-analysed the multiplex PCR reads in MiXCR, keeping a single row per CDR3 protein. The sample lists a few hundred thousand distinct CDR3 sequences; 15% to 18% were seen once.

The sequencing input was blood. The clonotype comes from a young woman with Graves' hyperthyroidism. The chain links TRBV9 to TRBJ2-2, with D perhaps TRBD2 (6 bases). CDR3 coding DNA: TGTGCCAGCAGCGTATGGGCTAGCGCGAGCGGCGGGGAGCTGTTTTTT. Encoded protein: CASSVWASASGGELFF.